One sample yielded the 2 T cell receptor beta chains listed below, sequenced in a study of cytomegalovirus exposure and HLA in healthy donors (dated by TCRdb to the late 2010s). Library prep was done by the immunoSEQ multiplex PCR assay. The immuneACCESS repertoire file appears here via TCRdb, limited to in-frame rearrangements. These files lack a portion of the clones; in checked studies, under half of the deficit traces to unresolved V genes, and the cause of the others is not known. This sample is represented by about 200,000 clones; about 90% of them were singletons. The top ten hold approximately 2.9% of the sample. Source material: PBMCs. These receptors originate from a woman aged 18-30 years in good health and CMV-seronegative.

The V call is TRBV10-3, the J call TRBJ2-1; 9 bases map to TRBD2. Germline CDR1 is ENHRY and CDR2 is SYGVKD. After removal of 3 bases from V and 10 bases from J, the junction contained 13 bases not matched to a gene. The CDR3 is 16 amino acids. The CDR3 sequence: CAISDPLREGPPEQFF. As DNA, the CDR3 is TGTGCCATCAGTGACCCCTTGCGGGAGGGCCCCCCAGAGCAGTTCTTC.

The rearrangement links TRBV27 to TRBJ2-7, with 9 nucleotides matching TRBD2. CDR1 MNHEY and CDR2 SMNVEV come from the germline V gene (reference sequence). Germline trimming cut 5 bases from V and 0 bases from J; bases unmatched to any gene: 2. The CDR3 covers 14 residues. In DNA, the CDR3 is TGTGCCAGCAGTATTAGCGGGAGCTCCTACGAGCAGTACTTC. This translates into CASSISGSSYEQYF.